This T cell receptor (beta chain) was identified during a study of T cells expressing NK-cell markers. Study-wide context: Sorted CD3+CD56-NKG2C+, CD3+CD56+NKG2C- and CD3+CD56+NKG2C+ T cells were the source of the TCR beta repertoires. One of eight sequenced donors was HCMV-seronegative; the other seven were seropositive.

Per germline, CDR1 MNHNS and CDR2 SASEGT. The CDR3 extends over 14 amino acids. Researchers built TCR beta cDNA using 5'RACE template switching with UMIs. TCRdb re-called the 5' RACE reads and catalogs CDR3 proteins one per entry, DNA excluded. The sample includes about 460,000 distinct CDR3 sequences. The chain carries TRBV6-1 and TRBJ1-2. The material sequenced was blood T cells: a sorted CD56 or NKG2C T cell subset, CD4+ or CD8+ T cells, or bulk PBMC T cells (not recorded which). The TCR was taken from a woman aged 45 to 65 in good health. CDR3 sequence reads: CAQLVWEVGYGYTF.